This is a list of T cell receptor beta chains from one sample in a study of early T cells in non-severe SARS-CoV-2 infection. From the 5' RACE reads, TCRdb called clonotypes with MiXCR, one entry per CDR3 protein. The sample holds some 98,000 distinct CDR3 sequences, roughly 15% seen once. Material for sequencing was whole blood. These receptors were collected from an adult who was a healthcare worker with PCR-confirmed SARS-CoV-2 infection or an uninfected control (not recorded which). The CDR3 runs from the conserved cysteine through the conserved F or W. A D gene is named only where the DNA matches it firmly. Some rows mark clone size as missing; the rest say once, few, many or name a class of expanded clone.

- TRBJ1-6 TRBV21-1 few TGTGCCAGCAGCAAAAAAAACCGGGACACTTGCTCCTATAATTCACCCCTCCACTTT CASSKKNRDTCSYNSPLHF
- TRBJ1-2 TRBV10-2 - TGCGCCAGCAGTGAGGGCGGAGGGGGTAACTATGGCTACACCTTC CASSEGGGGNYGYTF
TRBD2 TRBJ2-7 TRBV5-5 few TGTGCCAGCAGACTAGCGGGAGTTGGAGAGCAGTACTTC CASRLAGVGEQYF
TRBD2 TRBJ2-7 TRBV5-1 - TGCGCCAGCAGCGAAGCGGGAGTTTCCTACGAGCAGTACTTC CASSEAGVSYEQYF
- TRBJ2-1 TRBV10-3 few TGTGCCATCATGGGGAAGAATGAGCAGTTCTTC CAIMGKNEQFF
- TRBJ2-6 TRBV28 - TGTGCCAGCAGCCGACTGTTTGGGGCCAACGTCCTGACTTTC CASSRLFGANVLTF
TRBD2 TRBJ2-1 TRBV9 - TGTGCCAGCAGCGGACCGGGACTAGCGGGAGAAAGCTCCTACAATGAGCAGTTCTTC CASSGPGLAGESSYNEQFF
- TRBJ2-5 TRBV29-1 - TGCAGCGTTGCCCAACTAGACCAAGAGACCCAGTACTTC CSVAQLDQETQYF
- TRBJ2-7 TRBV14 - TGTGCCAGCAGCCTGTCCGGGCTCTCCTACGAGCAGTACTTC CASSLSGLSYEQYF
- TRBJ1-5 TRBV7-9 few TGTGCCAGCAGCTTAGGTGATCAGCCCCAGCATTTT CASSLGDQPQHF
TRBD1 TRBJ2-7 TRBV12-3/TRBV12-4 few TGTGCCAGCAGCCTAGGACAGGTAATGTCCTACGAGCAGTACTTC CASSLGQVMSYEQYF
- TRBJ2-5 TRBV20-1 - TGCAGTGCTCCCCTCCCGCCTATCGAGACCCAGTACTTC CSAPLPPIETQYF
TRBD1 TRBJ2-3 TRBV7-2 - TGTGCCAGCAGCCCCCAGACAGGGGCCACAGATACGCAGTATTTT CASSPQTGATDTQYF
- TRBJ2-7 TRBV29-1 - TGCAGCGTTGAAGCGGGACACTCCTACGAGCAGTACTTC CSVEAGHSYEQYF
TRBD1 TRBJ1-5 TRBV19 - TGTGCCAGTAGTCCCGGACAGGTATTTTCTCAGCCCCAGCATTTT CASSPGQVFSQPQHF
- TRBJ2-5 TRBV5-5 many TGTGCCAGCAGCTTTTCTCAAGAGACCCAGTACTTC CASSFSQETQYF
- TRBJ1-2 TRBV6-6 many TGTGCCAGCAGCTCCAGCGAGGGCCTTTGGGGCTACACCTTC CASSSSEGLWGYTF
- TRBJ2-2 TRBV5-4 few TGTGCCAGCAGCTTGTCAGGGTTAGCCGGGGAGCTGTTTTTT CASSLSGLAGELFF
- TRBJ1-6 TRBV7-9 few TGTGCCAGCAGCTTACATAATTCACCCCTCCACTTT CASSLHNSPLHF
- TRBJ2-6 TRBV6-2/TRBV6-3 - TGTGCCAGCAGTTACGAAAGCTCTGGGGCCAACGTCCTGACTTTC CASSYESSGANVLTF
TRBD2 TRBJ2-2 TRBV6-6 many TGTGCCAGCAGTTACGTTGTAGCGGGAGGATACACCGGGGAGCTGTTTTTT CASSYVVAGGYTGELFF
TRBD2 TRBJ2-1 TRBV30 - TGTGCCTGGAGCCCTAGCGGGGGGGCGAGTGAGCAGTTCTTC CAWSPSGGASEQFF
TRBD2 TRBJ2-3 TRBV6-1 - TGTGCCAGCGCGACTAGCGGGAGGGCCACAGATACGCAGTATTTT CASATSGRATDTQYF
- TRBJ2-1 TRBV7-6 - TGTGCCAGCAGCTTAGCTTTCGTGCGGGCCCCCTACAATGAGCAGTTCTTC CASSLAFVRAPYNEQFF
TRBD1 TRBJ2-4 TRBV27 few TGTGCCAGCATTGGGACAGGGGCGGGCAAAAACATTCAGTACTTC CASIGTGAGKNIQYF
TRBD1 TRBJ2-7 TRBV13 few TGTGCCAGCAGCTTAGGAACCGGGACAGGGGACCACGAGCAGTACTTC CASSLGTGTGDHEQYF
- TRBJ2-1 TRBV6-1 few TGTGCCAGCACTAACTGGGGGGCTGAGCAGTTCTTC CASTNWGAEQFF
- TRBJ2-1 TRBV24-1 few TGTGCCACCAGTGACTTCCGGTTTATCTCCTACAATGAGCAGTTCTTC CATSDFRFISYNEQFF
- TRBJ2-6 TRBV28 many TGTGCCAGCACCTCAACCCTCGGGACCCCTGGGGCCAACGTCCTGACTTTC CASTSTLGTPGANVLTF
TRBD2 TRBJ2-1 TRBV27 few TGTGCCAGCAGTCGGCTGGGGCCCCGACTAGCGGGGGGGCACAATGAGCAGTTCTTC CASSRLGPRLAGGHNEQFF
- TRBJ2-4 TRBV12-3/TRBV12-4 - TGTGCCAGCAGATTCGGGGCCCCGGTGCCCAAAAACATTCAGTACTTC CASRFGAPVPKNIQYF
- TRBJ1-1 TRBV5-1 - TGCGCCAGCAGCCCCGGACGAGCATCAAACACTGAAGCTTTCTTT CASSPGRASNTEAFF
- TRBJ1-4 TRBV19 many TGTGCCAGTAGTAAAGGGTATGAAGATGAAAAACTGTTTTTT CASSKGYEDEKLFF
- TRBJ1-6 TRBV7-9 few TGTGCCAGCAGCTTAGCTGGGGGGAATTCACCCCTCCACTTT CASSLAGGNSPLHF
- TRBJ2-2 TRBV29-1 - TGCAGCGTTACCGACGGGGTTTTGTCCGGGGAGCTGTTTTTT CSVTDGVLSGELFF
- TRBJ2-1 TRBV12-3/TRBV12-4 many TGTGCCAGCAGCTCAGGGAGCCGCGCCTACAATGAGCAGTTCTTC CASSSGSRAYNEQFF
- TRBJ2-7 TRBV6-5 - TGTGCCAGCAGTTACGGCCGGGGTTCCTACGAGCAGTACTTC CASSYGRGSYEQYF
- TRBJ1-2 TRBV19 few TGTGCCAGTAGTATCTTCGGGACCGGCTACACCTTC CASSIFGTGYTF
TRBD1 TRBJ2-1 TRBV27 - TGTGCCAGCAGGGACGGGACAGCTATTAGTTGGAATGAGCAGTTCTTC CASRDGTAISWNEQFF
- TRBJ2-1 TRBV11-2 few TGTGCCAGCAGCCCCAGAGCGGTGGAGCAGTTCTTC CASSPRAVEQFF
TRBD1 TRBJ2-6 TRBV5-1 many TGCGCCAGCAGGAGGACAGGGGGCGCTGGGGCCAACGTCCTGACTTTC CASRRTGGAGANVLTF
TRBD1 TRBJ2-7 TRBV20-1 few TGCAGTGCTAGCAGTTTACAGGGGGTCTCCTACGAGCAGTACTTC CSASSLQGVSYEQYF
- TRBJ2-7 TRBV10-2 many TGCGCCAGCAGTGAACCTGTCTCCTACGAGCAGTACTTC CASSEPVSYEQYF
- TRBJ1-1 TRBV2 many TGTGCCAGCAAGGCAGCTCTCTTCGGGGGGAACACTGAAGCTTTCTTT CASKAALFGGNTEAFF
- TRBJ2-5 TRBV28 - TGTGCCAGTATATCCGGGGAGACCCAGTACTTC CASISGETQYF
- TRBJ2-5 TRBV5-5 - TGTGCCAGCAGCTTGGACCAGGACAGTTTCCAAGAGACCCAGTACTTC CASSLDQDSFQETQYF
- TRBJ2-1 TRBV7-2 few TGTGCCAGCAATGGAGACTCCTACAATGAGCAGTTCTTC CASNGDSYNEQFF
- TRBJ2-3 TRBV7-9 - TGTGCCAGCAGCTTATTAGCGGCCAGAGATACGCAGTATTTT CASSLLAARDTQYF
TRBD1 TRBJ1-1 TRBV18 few TGTGCCAGCTCACCAGTAGGGGCAGGGGGCCATATGAACACTGAAGCTTTCTTT CASSPVGAGGHMNTEAFF
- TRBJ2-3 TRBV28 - TGTGCCAGTACCCCCGGGGCGGATAATGGTATACGGCATTTT CASTPGADNGIRHF
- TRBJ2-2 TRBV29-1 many TGCAGCGTTGAAGTCTCGACAGGGAGGATGTTTTTT CSVEVSTGRMFF
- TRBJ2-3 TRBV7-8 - TGTGCCAGCAGCTTTTCGCAGACCACAGATACGCAGTATTTT CASSFSQTTDTQYF
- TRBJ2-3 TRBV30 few TGTGCCCGGAGCCGGGACGCCAACACAGATACGCAGTATTTT CARSRDANTDTQYF
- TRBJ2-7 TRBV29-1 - TGCAGCGTTGTAAGGGGCGAGCAGTACTTC CSVVRGEQYF
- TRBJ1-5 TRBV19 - TGTGCCAGTAGCGGGACCCTCAGAACCATGGGCAGCAATCAGCCCCAGCATTTT CASSGTLRTMGSNQPQHF